This T cell receptor beta chain was obtained from a study of early T cells in non-severe SARS-CoV-2 infection. Study context: The input, bulk RNA from unsorted whole blood, was sequenced, and chains were unpaired. Study-wide findings and caveats: VDJdb-based matching was biased toward anti-spike CD8 responses and missed private and CD4 specificities.

A word on this clonotype: Its specificity is unknown.

CDR1 is MNHEY, CDR2 SMNVEV, per germline (reference sequence). The CDR3 spans 17 residues. Trimming removed 5 bases from V and 0 bases from J, with 19 bases in between. Tagging with unique molecular identifiers was applied to individual cDNA molecules. TCRdb re-called the 5' RACE reads through MiXCR, storing one row per CDR3 protein. The data contain approximately 65,000 distinct CDR3 sequences, about 12% of them singletons. The sample comprised whole blood. This chain uses TRBV27 with TRBJ1-1; TRBD1 might be the D (5 bases). This TCR derives from an adult who was a healthcare worker with PCR-confirmed SARS-CoV-2 infection or an uninfected control (not recorded which). Written as DNA, the CDR3 is TGTGCCAGCAGTGCCCAGGTTATCAGGGCGGTGAACACTGAAGCTTTCTTT. Protein sequence: CASSAQVIRAVNTEAFF.